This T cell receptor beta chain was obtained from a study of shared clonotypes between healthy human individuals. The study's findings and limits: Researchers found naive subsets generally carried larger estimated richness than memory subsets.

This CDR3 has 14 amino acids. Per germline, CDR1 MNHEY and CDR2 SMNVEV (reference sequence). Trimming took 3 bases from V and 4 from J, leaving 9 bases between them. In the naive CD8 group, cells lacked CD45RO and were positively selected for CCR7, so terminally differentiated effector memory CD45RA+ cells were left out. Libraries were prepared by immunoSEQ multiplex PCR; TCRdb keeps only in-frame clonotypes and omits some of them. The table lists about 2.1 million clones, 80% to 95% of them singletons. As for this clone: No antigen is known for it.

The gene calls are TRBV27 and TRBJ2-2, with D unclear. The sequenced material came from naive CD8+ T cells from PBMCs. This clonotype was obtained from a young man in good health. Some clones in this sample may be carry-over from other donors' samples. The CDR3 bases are TGTGCCAGCAGTTTCATGAGCGCCACCGGGGAGCTGTTTTTT. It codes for CASSFMSATGELFF.